This T cell receptor (beta chain) was captured by sequencing in a study of blood T cell repertoires in COVID-19. Study-level background: T cells, B-cell-depleted T cells, or PBMCs supplied cDNA or gDNA.

The Seattle patients joined while their infection was active and were tracked longitudinally afterward. TCRdb's copy holds only in-frame clones and misses some; the assay was immunoSEQ multiplex PCR. Among fewer than 600,000 clones listed, nearly 90% were seen once. Germline V gene lookup returns CDR1 SGHRS and CDR2 YFSETQ. The CDR3 sequence is 13 residues long. The V and J ends lost 0 bases and 12 bases respectively, with 16 bases between them. The sequence derives from a man aged 18 to 30 with COVID-19, enrolled during active disease. The sample taken for sequencing was peripheral blood. The V gene is TRBV5-1, the J gene TRBJ2-7; D call uncertain. The CDR3 sequence: CASSLVGRSLSYF. CDR3 DNA sequence: TGCGCCAGCAGCTTGGTTGGTAGGAGCTTATCGTACTTC.